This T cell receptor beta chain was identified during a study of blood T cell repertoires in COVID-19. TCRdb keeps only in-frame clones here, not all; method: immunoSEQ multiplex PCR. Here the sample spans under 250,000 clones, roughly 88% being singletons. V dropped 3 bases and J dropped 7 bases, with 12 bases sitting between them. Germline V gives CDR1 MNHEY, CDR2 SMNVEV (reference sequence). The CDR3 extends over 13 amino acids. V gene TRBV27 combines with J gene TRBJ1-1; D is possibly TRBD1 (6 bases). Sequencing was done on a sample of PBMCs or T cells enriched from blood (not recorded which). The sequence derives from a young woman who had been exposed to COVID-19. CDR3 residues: CASSFRGLGEAFF. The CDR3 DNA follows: TGTGCCAGCAGTTTCAGGGGTTTGGGTGAAGCTTTCTTT.